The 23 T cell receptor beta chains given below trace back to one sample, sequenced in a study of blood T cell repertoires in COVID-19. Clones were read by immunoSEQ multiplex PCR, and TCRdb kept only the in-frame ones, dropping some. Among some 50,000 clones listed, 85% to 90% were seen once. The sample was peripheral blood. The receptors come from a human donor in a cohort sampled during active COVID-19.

The CDR3 is CASSPYSFGTGESNIQYF. The CDR3 DNA follows: TGTGCCAGCAGCCCCTACTCTTTCGGGACAGGGGAATCGAACATTCAGTACTTC. The chain has TRBV28 and TRBJ2-4, with TRBD1 identical over 10 bases. This CDR3 has 18 residues. From germline, CDR1 is MDHEN and CDR2 SYDVKM. J lost 7 bases, V lost 6 bases, and 18 bases had no gene match.

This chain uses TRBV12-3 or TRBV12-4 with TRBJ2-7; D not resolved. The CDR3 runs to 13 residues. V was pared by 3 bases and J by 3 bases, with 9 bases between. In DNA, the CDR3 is TGTGCCAGCAGTTTGTGGCAGATCTACGAGCAGTACTTC. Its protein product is CASSLWQIYEQYF.

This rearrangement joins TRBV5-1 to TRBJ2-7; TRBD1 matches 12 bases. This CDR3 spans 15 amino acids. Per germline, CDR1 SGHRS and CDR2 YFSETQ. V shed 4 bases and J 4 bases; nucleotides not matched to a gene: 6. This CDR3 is CASSVEGQGAYEQYF. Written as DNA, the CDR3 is TGCGCCAGCAGCGTTGAGGGACAGGGGGCGTACGAGCAGTACTTC. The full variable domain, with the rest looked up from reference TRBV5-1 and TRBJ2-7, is KAGVTQTPRYLIKTRGQQVTLSCSPISGHRSVSWYQQTPGQGLQFLFEYFSETQRNKGNFPGRFSGRQFSNSRSEMNVSTLELGDSALYLCASSVEGQGAYEQYFGPGTRLTVT.

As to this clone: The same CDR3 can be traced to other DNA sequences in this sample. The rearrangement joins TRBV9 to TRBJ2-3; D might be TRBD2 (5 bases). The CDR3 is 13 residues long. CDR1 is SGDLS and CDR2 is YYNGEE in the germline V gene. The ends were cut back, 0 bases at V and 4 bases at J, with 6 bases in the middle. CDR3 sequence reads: CASSVGGADTQYF. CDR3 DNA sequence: TGTGCCAGCAGCGTAGGGGGAGCAGATACGCAGTATTTT.

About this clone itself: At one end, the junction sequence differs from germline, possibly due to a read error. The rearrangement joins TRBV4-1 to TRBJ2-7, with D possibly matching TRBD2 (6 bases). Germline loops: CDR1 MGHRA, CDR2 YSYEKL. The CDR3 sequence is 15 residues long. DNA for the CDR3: TGCGCCAGCAGCCAAGAGAGCGGGCCCCGCTACCAAAAAAACTTC. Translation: CASSQESGPRYQKNF.

Written as DNA, the CDR3 is TGTGCCAGCAGCCTGGGACAGGGAAGTGCCTACGAGCAGTACTTC. This encodes CASSLGQGSAYEQYF. This chain links TRBV7-9 with TRBJ2-7; 9 bases line up with TRBD1. The CDR3 has 15 residues. Germline V gene sequence: CDR1 SEHNR, CDR2 FQNEAQ (reference sequence). Trimming removed 5 bases from V and 2 bases from J; junction bases left unmatched: 7.

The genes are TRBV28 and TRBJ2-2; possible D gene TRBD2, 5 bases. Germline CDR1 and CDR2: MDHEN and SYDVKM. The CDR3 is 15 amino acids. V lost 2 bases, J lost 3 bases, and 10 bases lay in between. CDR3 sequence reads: CASSLRSGYTGELFF. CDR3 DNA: TGTGCCAGCAGTTTAAGGTCGGGATACACCGGGGAGCTGTTTTTT.

The CDR3 spells CATYRGLGGEAFF. CDR3 bases: TGTGCCACATACAGGGGGCTAGGGGGTGAAGCTTTCTTT. This chain uses TRBV6-5 with TRBJ1-1; TRBD1 agrees at 9 bases. V dropped 10 bases and J dropped 7; count of bases not matched to a gene: 10. There are 13 residues in the CDR3. CDR1 is MNHEY and CDR2 is SVGAGI in the germline V gene.

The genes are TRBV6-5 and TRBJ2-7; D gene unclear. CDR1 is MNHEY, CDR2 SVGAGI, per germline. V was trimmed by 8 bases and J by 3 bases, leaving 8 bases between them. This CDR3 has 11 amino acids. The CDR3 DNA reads TGTGCCAGCCGGTCGGTCTACGAGCAGTACTTC. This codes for CASRSVYEQYF.

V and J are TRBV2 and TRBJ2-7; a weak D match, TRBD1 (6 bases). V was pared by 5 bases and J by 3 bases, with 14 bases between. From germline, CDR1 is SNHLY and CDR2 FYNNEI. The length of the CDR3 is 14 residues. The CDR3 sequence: CASSLGGRYYEQYF. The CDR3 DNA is TGTGCCAGCAGTTTAGGGGGAAGGTACTACGAGCAGTACTTC.

CDR3 in DNA: TGTGCCTGGAGCTGGCGGGAGCTAGAGACCCAGTACTTC. This translates into CAWSWRELETQYF. This sequence joins TRBV30 and TRBJ2-5; TRBD2 matches 7 bases. CDR3 length equals 13 residues. Per the germline V gene, CDR1 is GTSNPN and CDR2 is SVGIG (reference sequence). The V gene end was trimmed by 3 bases and the J gene end by 4 bases; junction bases not matched to a gene: 5.

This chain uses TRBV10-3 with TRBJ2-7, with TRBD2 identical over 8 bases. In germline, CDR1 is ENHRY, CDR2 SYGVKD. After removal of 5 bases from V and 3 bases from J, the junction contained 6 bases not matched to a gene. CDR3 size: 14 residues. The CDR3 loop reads CAISNSGTSYEQYF. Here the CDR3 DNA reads TGTGCCATCAGTAATAGCGGGACTAGCTACGAGCAGTACTTC.

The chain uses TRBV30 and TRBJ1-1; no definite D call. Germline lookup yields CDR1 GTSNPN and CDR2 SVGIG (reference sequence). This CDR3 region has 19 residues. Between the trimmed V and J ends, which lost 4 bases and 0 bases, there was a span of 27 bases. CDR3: CAWKNPNGLFRVLNTEAFF. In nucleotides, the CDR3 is TGTGCCTGGAAGAACCCTAATGGTTTATTCCGGGTCTTGAACACTGAAGCTTTCTTT.

For the CDR3, the DNA is TGTGCCAGCTCACCTCGGAATGAGCAGTTCTTC. Translating gives CASSPRNEQFF. This chain joins TRBV18 and TRBJ2-1, with no clear D. This CDR3 is 11 amino acids long. V lost 3 bases and J 7 bases, leaving 4 bases between the germline ends. Per the germline V gene, CDR1 is KGHSH and CDR2 is LQKENI. The full variable domain, with the rest looked up from reference TRBV18 and TRBJ2-1, is NAGVMQNPRHLVRRRGQEARLRCSPMKGHSHVYWYRQLPEEGLKFMVYLQKENIIDESGMPKERFSAEFPKEGPSILRIQQVVRGDSAAYFCASSPRNEQFFGPGTRLTVL.

The CDR3 DNA follows: TGTGCCAGCAGCATAAAGAATCCCGGGACTAGCCGGCTGTGGGCCCAGTACTTC. This sequence encodes CASSIKNPGTSRLWAQYF. This sequence joins TRBV21-1 and TRBJ2-5; the D call in the table, TRBD2, was not verified against the DNA. TRBV21-1 is annotated as a pseudogene. There are 18 residues in the CDR3.

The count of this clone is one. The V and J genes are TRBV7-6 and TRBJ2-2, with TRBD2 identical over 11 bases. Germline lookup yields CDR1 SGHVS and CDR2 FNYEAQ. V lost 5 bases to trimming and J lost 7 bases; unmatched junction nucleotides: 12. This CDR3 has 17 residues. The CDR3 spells CASSQRIAGGLGGELFF. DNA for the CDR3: TGTGCCAGCAGCCAGAGAATAGCGGGAGGGCTCGGCGGGGAGCTGTTTTTT.

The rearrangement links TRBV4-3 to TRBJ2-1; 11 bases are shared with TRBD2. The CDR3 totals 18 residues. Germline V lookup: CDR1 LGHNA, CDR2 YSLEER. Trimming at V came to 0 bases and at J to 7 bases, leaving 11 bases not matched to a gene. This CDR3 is CASSQEGATSGRWNEQFF. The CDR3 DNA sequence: TGCGCCAGCAGCCAAGAGGGGGCCACTAGCGGGAGATGGAATGAGCAGTTCTTC.

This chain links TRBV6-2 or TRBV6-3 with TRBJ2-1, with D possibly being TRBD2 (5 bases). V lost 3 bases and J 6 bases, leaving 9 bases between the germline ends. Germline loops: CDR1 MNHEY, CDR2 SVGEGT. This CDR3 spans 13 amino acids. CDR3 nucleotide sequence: TGTGCCAGCAGTTATGCTAGCTCCAATGAGCAGTTCTTC. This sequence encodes CASSYASSNEQFF.

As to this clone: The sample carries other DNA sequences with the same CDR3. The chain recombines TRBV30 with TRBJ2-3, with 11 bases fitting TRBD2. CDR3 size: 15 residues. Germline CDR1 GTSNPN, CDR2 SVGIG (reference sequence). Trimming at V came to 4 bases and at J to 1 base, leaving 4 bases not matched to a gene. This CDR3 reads CAWKLAGAGTDTQYF. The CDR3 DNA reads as TGTGCCTGGAAACTAGCGGGAGCTGGCACAGATACGCAGTATTTT.

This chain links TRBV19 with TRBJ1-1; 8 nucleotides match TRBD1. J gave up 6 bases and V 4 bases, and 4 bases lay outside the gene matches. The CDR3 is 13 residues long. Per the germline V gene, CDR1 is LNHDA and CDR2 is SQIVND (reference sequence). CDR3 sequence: CASSNAGGSEAFF. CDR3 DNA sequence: TGTGCCAGTAGTAACGCAGGGGGCTCTGAAGCTTTCTTT.

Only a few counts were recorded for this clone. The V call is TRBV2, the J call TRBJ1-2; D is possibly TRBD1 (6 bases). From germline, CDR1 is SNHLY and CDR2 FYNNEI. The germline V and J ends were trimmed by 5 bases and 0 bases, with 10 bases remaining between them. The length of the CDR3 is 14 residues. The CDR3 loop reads CASSRDTSNYGYTF. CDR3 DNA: TGTGCCAGCAGTCGGGACACCTCTAACTATGGCTACACCTTC.

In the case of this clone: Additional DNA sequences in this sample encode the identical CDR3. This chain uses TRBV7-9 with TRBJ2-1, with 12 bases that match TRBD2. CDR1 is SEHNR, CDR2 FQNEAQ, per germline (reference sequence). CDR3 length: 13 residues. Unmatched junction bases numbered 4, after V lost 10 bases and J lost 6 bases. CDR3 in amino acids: CAISGLAGNEQFF. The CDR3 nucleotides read TGTGCCATCTCGGGACTAGCGGGCAATGAGCAGTTCTTC.

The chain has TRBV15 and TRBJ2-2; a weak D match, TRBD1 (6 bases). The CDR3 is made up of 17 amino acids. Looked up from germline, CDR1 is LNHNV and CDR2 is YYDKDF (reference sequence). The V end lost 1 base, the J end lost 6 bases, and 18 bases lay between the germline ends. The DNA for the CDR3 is TGTGCCACCAGCAGAGTTCGTAACAGGGTGGAGCCCGGGGAGCTGTTTTTT. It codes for CATSRVRNRVEPGELFF.